The clone carrying this TCR beta chain was observed once. Per the germline V gene, CDR1 is MNHEY and CDR2 is SMNVEV (reference sequence). V lost 7 bases, J lost 3 bases, and 11 bases lay in between. CDR3 length equals 13 residues. The data were obtained in a study of CD8 T cells in Susac syndrome. Sequencing of TCR beta drew on CD8+ and CD4+ T cells from blood. CD8+ and CD4+ T cells were negatively isolated; TEMRA cells were FACS-enriched. RNA in amounts of roughly 0.45 to 1 ug was reverse transcribed with random hexamers. A multiplex approach, immunoSEQ multiplex PCR, amplified TCR beta CDR3 across 54 Vbeta and 13 Jbeta. TCRdb reprocessed the immunoSEQ multiplex PCR reads via MiXCR and lists one record per CDR3 protein. In the table there are fewer than 200,000 distinct CDR3 sequences, approximately 95% of which are singletons.

Sequenced input: CD8+ T cells from PBMCs. The receptor was derived from a human donor with multiple sclerosis. The chain carries TRBV27 and TRBJ2-3, with D perhaps matching TRBD2 (6 bases). CDR3 protein: CASTPGTTDTQYF. The DNA of the CDR3 is TGTGCCAGCACCCCCGGGACTACAGATACGCAGTATTTT.